This T cell receptor (beta chain) was found in a study of T cell responses to AZD1222 COVID-19 vaccine. Whole-study results and caveats: Elevations in Spike-specific TCR breadth and depth followed administration of two AZD1222 doses. Spike-spanning, vaccine-associated CD4 TCRs were dominant at 160-218 and 743-854. The donor cohort was predominantly white British with a female majority, and clonal diversity may have been underestimated. In all cases, repertoires were sampled only after the peak T cell response.

Worth noting for this clone: The antigen is not known.

The method was immunoSEQ multiplex PCR; TCRdb's version includes in-frame clones alone and lacks a portion of them. The sample consists of about 110,000 clones, 70% to 90% of them appearing once. The CDR3 sequence is 12 residues long. CDR1 MNHEY and CDR2 SVGEGT come from the germline V gene. The ends were cut back, 2 bases at V and 8 bases at J, with 7 bases in the middle. J is TRBJ2-1 and V is TRBV6-2 or TRBV6-3; D ambiguous. The TCR sequence derives from an adult in good health. Here the sequenced sample was peripheral blood, taken on day 0 of AZD1222 vaccination. CDR3 protein: CASSYLRDEQFF. The DNA of the CDR3 is TGTGCCAGCAGTTACCTACGGGATGAGCAGTTCTTC.